A selection of T cell receptor beta chains follows, all from one sample in a study of control samples from healthy donors and cancer patients. The data were produced by immunoSEQ multiplex PCR, yet TCRdb's version contains in-frame clones alone and is incomplete. The sample has about 140,000 clones, almost 90% seen once. Material for sequencing was blood. These receptors all stem from a man aged 18 to 29 in good health. Each CDR3 is given with its conserved first and last residue.

V,J,CDR3
TRBV7-2,TRBJ2-1,CASSRSGGLNEQFF
TRBV4-1,TRBJ2-5,CASSQDPQREETQYF
TRBV30,TRBJ2-3,CAWSVGRDTQYF
TRBV2,TRBJ2-4,CASSTTRGGAAKNIQYF
TRBV7-9,TRBJ1-2,CASSLIEGASYGYTF
TRBV4-2,TRBJ2-7,CASSRGGTGGYEQYF
TRBV5-6,TRBJ2-7,CASSLGGEGSYEQYF
TRBV6-6,TRBJ2-5,CASSYGGGTQETQYF
TRBV2,TRBJ1-5,CASSENGINQPQHF
TRBV30,TRBJ2-2,CAWEGADRVHGELFF